This is a list of T cell receptor beta chains from one sample in a study of cytomegalovirus exposure and HLA in healthy donors. Clones were sequenced by immunoSEQ multiplex PCR, and TCRdb holds only the in-frame ones, with some missing. The sample carries 60,000 to 75,000 clones, less than 90% recorded once. Sequenced material: PBMCs. The receptor set was obtained from a female donor in good health and CMV-seronegative. Both conserved end residues are part of each CDR3. Fields, in order: V gene, J gene, clone size, D gene, CDR3 DNA, CDR3 protein. D genes are given only for firm matches. Some rows have no size entry. The others give once, few or many, or a class for an expanded clone.

TRBV7-9	TRBJ2-5	.	TRBD1	TGTGCCAGCAGCACAGGACAGGGGAAAGAGACCCAGTACTTC	CASSTGQGKETQYF
TRBV7-2	TRBJ2-1	.	TRBD1	TGTGCCAGCAGCCTCGACAGGGCCAAACACAATGAGCAGTTCTTC	CASSLDRAKHNEQFF
TRBV5-1	TRBJ2-2	.	.	TGCGCCAGCCACCAGGGGGGCGGTGGCGGGGAGCTGTTTTTT	CASHQGGGGGELFF
TRBV5-4	TRBJ2-2	.	TRBD2	TGTGCCAGCAGCTTGGTCGGGGGGGTCACCGGGGAGCTGTTTTTT	CASSLVGGVTGELFF
TRBV28	TRBJ2-7	.	.	TGTGCCAGCAGTAATCAGGGCCCCTACGAGCAGTACTTC	CASSNQGPYEQYF
TRBV9	TRBJ1-1	.	.	TGTGCCAGCAGCGTAGGGGGCTCGCAGGCGAGGTACGCTGAAGCTTTCTTT	CASSVGGSQARYAEAFF
TRBV5-6	TRBJ2-1	.	TRBD2	TGTGCCAGCAGCTCGAGCGGGGGGGCCCGAATTGAGCAGTTCTTC	CASSSSGGARIEQFF
TRBV2	TRBJ1-2	once	.	TGTGCCAGCAGTGAGAGCACTCTTGGCTACACCTTC	CASSESTLGYTF
TRBV30	TRBJ1-1	.	.	TGTGCCTGGAGTGTAGGGACACCGAACACTGAAGCTTTCTTT	CAWSVGTPNTEAFF
TRBV30	TRBJ2-3	.	.	TGTGCCTGGAGTGCACGACTCACAGATACGCAGTATTTT	CAWSARLTDTQYF
TRBV27	TRBJ2-1	.	TRBD2	TGTGCCAGCACCAGGGGCGGGGGGGCCTTTGAGCAGTTCTTC	CASTRGGGAFEQFF
TRBV29-1	TRBJ1-1	.	TRBD1	TGCAGCGCCCTGGGACAGGTTAACACTGAAGCTTTCTTT	CSALGQVNTEAFF
TRBV6-5	TRBJ2-4	.	TRBD2	TGTGCCAGCAGTTCTGGGGAGGGGAGGGAAAACATTCAGTACTTC	CASSSGEGRENIQYF
TRBV6-1	TRBJ2-6	.	.	TGTGCCAGCAGTGGGGGCCGGGCTGGGGCCAACGTCCTGACTTTC	CASSGGRAGANVLTF
TRBV6-6	TRBJ1-6	.	.	TGTGCCAGCAGTTATGAAGGGGCGGAAAATTCACCCCTCCACTTT	CASSYEGAENSPLHF
TRBV7-2	TRBJ2-7	.	TRBD2	TGTGCCAGCAGCTGGGGGGGACTAGGCTACGAGCAGTACTTC	CASSWGGLGYEQYF
TRBV2	TRBJ2-7	.	TRBD2	TGTGCCAGCAGTGAAGGATTGCTAGCGGGGGGTTCCTACGAGCAGTACTTC	CASSEGLLAGGSYEQYF
TRBV28	TRBJ2-7	.	TRBD2	TGTGCCAGCAGTTTCCCCGGGACTAGCGGGAGGGCCATCTCCTACGAGCAGTACTTC	CASSFPGTSGRAISYEQYF